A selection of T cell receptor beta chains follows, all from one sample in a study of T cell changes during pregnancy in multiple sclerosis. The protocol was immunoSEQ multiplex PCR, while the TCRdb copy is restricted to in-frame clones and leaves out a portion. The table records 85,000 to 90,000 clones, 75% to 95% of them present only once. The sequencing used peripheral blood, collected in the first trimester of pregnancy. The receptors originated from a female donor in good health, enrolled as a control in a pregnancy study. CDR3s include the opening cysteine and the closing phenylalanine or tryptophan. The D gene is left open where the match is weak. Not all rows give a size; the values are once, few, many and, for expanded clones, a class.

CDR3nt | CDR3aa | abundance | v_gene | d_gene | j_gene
TGTGCCAGTAGCCAGACAGGGGGCAATGGCTACACCTTC | CASSQTGGNGYTF | few | TRBV19 | TRBD1 | TRBJ1-2
TGTGCCAGCAGCCCAGACCTAGCGGGCTTAGTTAGCACAGATACGCAGTATTTT | CASSPDLAGLVSTDTQYF | NA | TRBV13 | TRBD2 | TRBJ2-3
TGTGCCAGCAGCTTTCGCACCGGGGAGCTGTTTTTT | CASSFRTGELFF | NA | TRBV11-3 | NA | TRBJ2-2
TGTGCCAGCAGAACGGGGGGGACAGAGACCCAGTACTTC | CASRTGGTETQYF | NA | TRBV6-5 | TRBD2 | TRBJ2-5
TGTGCCAGCAGCATCCGGGAGTCCAAGAACACTGAAGCTTTCTTT | CASSIRESKNTEAFF | NA | TRBV7-8 | NA | TRBJ1-1
TGTGCCAGCAGCTTAGGCAGCTCCTATAATTCACCCCTCCACTTT | CASSLGSSYNSPLHF | NA | TRBV7-8 | NA | TRBJ1-6
TGTGCCAGCAGTGATTGGGGGGGCAGGGTTGGAGCTTTCTTT | CASSDWGGRVGAFF | once | TRBV6-1 | NA | TRBJ1-1
TGTGCCTGGAGTAGACAGGGGGCGGGTGGCTACACCTTC | CAWSRQGAGGYTF | once | TRBV30 | TRBD1 | TRBJ1-2
TGTGCCAGCAGTAGGGACAGATATCAGCCCCAGCATTTT | CASSRDRYQPQHF | NA | TRBV2 | TRBD1 | TRBJ1-5
TGTGCCAGCAGGGAAGGGACTAGGCGAGAGACCCAGTACTTC | CASREGTRRETQYF | NA | TRBV6-5 | TRBD2 | TRBJ2-5
TGTGCCAGTAGTCAAGGCGGGGGGGGCAATGAGCAGTTCTTC | CASSQGGGGNEQFF | NA | TRBV19 | TRBD2 | TRBJ2-1
TGTGCCAGCAGCTTAGAGGAGGACGGTGAAAAACTGTTTTTT | CASSLEEDGEKLFF | NA | TRBV13 | NA | TRBJ1-4
TGTGCCGCAAGACAGGGATGGAACACTGAAGCTTTCTTT | CAARQGWNTEAFF | NA | TRBV19 | TRBD1 | TRBJ1-1
TGTGCCAGCAGCGTAGGGGCCCAGGCCCGCTCTGGAAACACCATATATTTT | CASSVGAQARSGNTIYF | NA | TRBV9 | NA | TRBJ1-3
TGTGCCAGCAGCCCCCTAGGCGACAGGCCGACGGAGGGCTACACCTTC | CASSPLGDRPTEGYTF | NA | TRBV27 | NA | TRBJ1-2
TGTGCCAGCAGCTTAGCGCGACAGGGGCCCTCCTATAATTCACCCCTCCACTTT | CASSLARQGPSYNSPLHF | NA | TRBV7-8 | TRBD1 | TRBJ1-6
TGTGCCACCAGCAGAGATTACCAGGGGGGTAGTGGAAACACCATATATTTT | CATSRDYQGGSGNTIYF | NA | TRBV15 | TRBD1 | TRBJ1-3
TGTGCCAGCAGCTTGGACAGGGCCTATGGCTACACCTTC | CASSLDRAYGYTF | once | TRBV7-3 | TRBD1 | TRBJ1-2
TGTGCCACCAGCAGCAGCTCCTACAATGAGCAGTTCTTC | CATSSSSYNEQFF | NA | TRBV15 | NA | TRBJ2-1
TGTGCCAGCAGCGGGGGACTAGCCACCGGGGAGCTGTTTTTT | CASSGGLATGELFF | NA | TRBV7-2 | TRBD2 | TRBJ2-2
TGTGCCAGCAGTTTAAATGTGGGGGGTGGAAACACCATATATTTT | CASSLNVGGGNTIYF | NA | TRBV27 | NA | TRBJ1-3
TGTGCCAGCAGCTGGGGAGCCACCCCTAACACTGAAGCTTTCTTT | CASSWGATPNTEAFF | once | TRBV5-4 | NA | TRBJ1-1
TGTGCCAGCAGTGACATAGGAGATAACTATGGCTACACCTTC | CASSDIGDNYGYTF | NA | TRBV6-1 | NA | TRBJ1-2
TGCAGCGTTGCGGTGACCGGGCCCGAGGGCATTCAGTACTTC | CSVAVTGPEGIQYF | NA | TRBV29-1 | NA | TRBJ2-4
TGTGCCAGTAGTATCGCAGGGGGGAATTCACCCCTCCACTTT | CASSIAGGNSPLHF | NA | TRBV19 | TRBD1 | TRBJ1-6
TGTGCCAGCAGTTCGGTAGATACGCAGTATTTT | CASSSVDTQYF | NA | TRBV28 | NA | TRBJ2-3
TGTGCCACCAGCATCCAGAGGGGGCCACCCCTCCACTTT | CATSIQRGPPLHF | NA | TRBV15 | TRBD1 | TRBJ1-6
TGCGCCAGCAGCCAACGACAGGGGCTTTACAATGAGCAGTTCTTC | CASSQRQGLYNEQFF | medium-sized | TRBV4-3 | TRBD1 | TRBJ2-1
TGTGCCTGGAGTGTATCCCGGGCTAGCGGGGGGGGTGATACGCAGTATTTT | CAWSVSRASGGGDTQYF | NA | TRBV30 | TRBD2 | TRBJ2-3
TGTGCCACCAGGGGGGACAGGGGGCGAGGCTACACCTTC | CATRGDRGRGYTF | NA | TRBV28 | TRBD1 | TRBJ1-2
TGTGCCAGCAGCTCGGGGAACGGGCAAGAGACCCAGTACTTC | CASSSGNGQETQYF | NA | TRBV7-2 | NA | TRBJ2-5